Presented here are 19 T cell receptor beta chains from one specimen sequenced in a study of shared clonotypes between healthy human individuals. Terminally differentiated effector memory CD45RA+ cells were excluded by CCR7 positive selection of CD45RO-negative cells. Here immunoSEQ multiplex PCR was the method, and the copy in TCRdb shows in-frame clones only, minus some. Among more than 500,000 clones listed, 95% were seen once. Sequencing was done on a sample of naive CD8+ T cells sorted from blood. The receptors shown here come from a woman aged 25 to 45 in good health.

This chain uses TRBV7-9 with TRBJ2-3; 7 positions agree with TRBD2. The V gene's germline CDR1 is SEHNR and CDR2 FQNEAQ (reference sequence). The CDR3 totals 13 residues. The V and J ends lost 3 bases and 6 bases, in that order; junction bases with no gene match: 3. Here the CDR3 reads CASSLSSGDTQYF. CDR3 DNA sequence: TGTGCCAGCAGCTTGAGTAGCGGGGATACGCAGTATTTT.

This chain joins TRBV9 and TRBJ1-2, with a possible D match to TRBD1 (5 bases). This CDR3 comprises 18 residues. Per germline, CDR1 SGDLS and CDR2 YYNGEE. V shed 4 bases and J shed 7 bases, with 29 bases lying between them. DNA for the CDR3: TGTGCCAGCAGCCCCCGGGACTGGGGAAGATCGCTTGAGGGTGGCTACACCTTC. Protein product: CASSPRDWGRSLEGGYTF.

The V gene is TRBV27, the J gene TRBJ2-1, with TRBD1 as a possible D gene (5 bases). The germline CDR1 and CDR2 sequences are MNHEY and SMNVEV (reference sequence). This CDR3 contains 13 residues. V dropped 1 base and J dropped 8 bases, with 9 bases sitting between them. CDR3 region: CASSLLGVDEQFF. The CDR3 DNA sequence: TGTGCCAGCAGTTTATTAGGGGTGGATGAGCAGTTCTTC.

The CDR3 spells CASSQDGSGQGTYEQYF. CDR3 coding DNA: TGCGCCAGCAGCCAAGATGGTTCGGGACAGGGGACGTACGAGCAGTACTTC. V and J are TRBV4-1 and TRBJ2-7; TRBD1 matches 10 bases. This CDR3 region has 17 residues. With 0 bases clipped from V and 4 bases from J, the junction kept 9 bases outside the gene matches. Germline V gives CDR1 MGHRA, CDR2 YSYEKL.

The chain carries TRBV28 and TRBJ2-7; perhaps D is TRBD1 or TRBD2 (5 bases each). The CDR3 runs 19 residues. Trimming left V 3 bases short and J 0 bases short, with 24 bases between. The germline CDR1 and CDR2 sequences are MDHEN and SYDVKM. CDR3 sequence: CASSFFVRDRKNSSYEQYF. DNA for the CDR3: TGTGCCAGCAGTTTTTTTGTGAGGGACCGAAAAAATTCCTCCTACGAGCAGTACTTC.

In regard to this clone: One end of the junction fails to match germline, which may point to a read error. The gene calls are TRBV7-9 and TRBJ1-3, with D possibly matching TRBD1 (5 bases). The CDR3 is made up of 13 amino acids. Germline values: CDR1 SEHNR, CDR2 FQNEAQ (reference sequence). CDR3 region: CSVDSTTGNTIYF. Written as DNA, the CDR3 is TGCTCCGTCGACAGTACCACTGGAAACACCATATATTTT.

CDR3 DNA: TGTGCCACCAGCTACTTGCACGAGCAGTACTTC. Its protein is CATSYLHEQYF. This chain joins TRBV28 and TRBJ2-7; no firm D call. The CDR3 consists of 11 residues. V was shortened by 10 bases and J by 5 bases, with 12 bases between the two germline ends. Germline V gives CDR1 MDHEN, CDR2 SYDVKM.

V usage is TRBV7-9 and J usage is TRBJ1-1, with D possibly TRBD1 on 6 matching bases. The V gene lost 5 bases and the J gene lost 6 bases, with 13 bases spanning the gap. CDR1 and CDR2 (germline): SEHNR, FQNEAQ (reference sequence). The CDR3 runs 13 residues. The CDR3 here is CASSPGGRAEAFF. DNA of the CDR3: TGTGCCAGCAGCCCCGGGGGGCGGGCTGAAGCTTTCTTT. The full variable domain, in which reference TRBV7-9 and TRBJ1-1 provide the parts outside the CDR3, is DTGVSQNPRHKITKRGQNVTFRCDPISEHNRLYWYRQTLGQGPEFLTYFQNEAQLEKSRLLSDRFSAERPKGSFSTLEIQRTEQGDSAMYLCASSPGGRAEAFFGQGTRLTVV.

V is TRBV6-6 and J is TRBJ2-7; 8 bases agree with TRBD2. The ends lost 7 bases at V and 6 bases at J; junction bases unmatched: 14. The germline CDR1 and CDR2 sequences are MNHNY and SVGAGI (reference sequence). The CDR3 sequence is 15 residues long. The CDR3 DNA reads TGTGCCAGCAACAGCGGGAGCCGACTCCCTATCGAGCAGTACTTC. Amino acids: CASNSGSRLPIEQYF.

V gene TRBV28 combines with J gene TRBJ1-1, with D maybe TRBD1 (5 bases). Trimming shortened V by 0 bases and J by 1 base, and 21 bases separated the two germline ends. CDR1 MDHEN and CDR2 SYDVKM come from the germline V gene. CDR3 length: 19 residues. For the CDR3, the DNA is TGTGCCAGCAGTTTATGGGACATTACAAAAAAAGAAGAGAACACTGAAGCTTTCTTT. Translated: CASSLWDITKKEENTEAFF.

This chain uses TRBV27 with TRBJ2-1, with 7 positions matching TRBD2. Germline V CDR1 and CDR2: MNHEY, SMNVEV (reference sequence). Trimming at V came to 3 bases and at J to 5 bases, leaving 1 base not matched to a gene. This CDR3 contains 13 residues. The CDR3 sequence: CASSFGTNNEQFF. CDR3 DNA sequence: TGTGCCAGCAGTTTTGGGACTAACAATGAGCAGTTCTTC.

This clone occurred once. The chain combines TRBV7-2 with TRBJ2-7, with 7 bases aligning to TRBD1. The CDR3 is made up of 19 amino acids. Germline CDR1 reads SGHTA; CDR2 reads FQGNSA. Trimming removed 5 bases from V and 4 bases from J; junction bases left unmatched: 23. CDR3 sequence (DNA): TGTGCCAGCAGCCCGAACCCAAGAACAGGGGTTTTTGGGCTGTACGAGCAGTACTTC. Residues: CASSPNPRTGVFGLYEQYF.

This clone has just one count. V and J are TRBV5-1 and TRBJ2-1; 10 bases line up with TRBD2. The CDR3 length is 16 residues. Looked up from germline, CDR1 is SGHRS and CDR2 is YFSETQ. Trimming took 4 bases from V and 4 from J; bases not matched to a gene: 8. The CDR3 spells CASSVGTSALYNEQFF. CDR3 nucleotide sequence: TGCGCCAGCAGCGTGGGGACTAGCGCACTATACAATGAGCAGTTCTTC.

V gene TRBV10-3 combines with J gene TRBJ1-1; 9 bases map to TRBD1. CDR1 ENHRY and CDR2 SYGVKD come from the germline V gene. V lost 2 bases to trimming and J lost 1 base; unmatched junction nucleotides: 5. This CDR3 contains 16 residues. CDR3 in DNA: TGTGCCATCAGTGAGCCGGACAGGGGCCGGAACACTGAAGCTTTCTTT. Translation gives CAISEPDRGRNTEAFF.

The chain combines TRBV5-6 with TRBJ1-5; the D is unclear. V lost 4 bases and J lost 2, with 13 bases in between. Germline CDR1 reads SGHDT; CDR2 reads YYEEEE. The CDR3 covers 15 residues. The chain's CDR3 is CASSHRGWGNQPQHF. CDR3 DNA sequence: TGTGCCAGCAGCCATAGAGGCTGGGGCAATCAGCCCCAGCATTTT.

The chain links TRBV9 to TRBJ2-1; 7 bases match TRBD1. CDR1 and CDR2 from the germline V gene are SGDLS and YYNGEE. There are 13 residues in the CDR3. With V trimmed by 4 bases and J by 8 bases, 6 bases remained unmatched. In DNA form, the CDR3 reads TGTGCCAGCAGCATACAGGGGACGGATGAGCAGTTCTTC. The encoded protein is CASSIQGTDEQFF.

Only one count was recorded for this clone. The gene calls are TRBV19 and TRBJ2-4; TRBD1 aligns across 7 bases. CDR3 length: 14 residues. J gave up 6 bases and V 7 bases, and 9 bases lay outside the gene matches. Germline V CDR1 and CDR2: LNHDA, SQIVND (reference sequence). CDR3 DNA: TGTGCCAGTACCGCCGAGGGGGCGTCAAACATTCAGTACTTC. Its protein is CASTAEGASNIQYF.

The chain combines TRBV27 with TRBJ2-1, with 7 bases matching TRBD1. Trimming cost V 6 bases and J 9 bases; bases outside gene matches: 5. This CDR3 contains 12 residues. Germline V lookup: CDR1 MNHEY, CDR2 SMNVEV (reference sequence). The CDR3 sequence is CASRTGAGEQFF. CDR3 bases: TGTGCCAGCAGAACAGGGGCGGGTGAGCAGTTCTTC.

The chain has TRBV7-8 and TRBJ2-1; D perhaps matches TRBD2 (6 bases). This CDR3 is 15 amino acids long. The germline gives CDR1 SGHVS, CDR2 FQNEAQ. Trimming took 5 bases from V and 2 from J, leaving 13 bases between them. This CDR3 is CASSPGGIAYNEQFF. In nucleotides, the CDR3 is TGTGCCAGCAGCCCCGGGGGTATTGCCTACAATGAGCAGTTCTTC.